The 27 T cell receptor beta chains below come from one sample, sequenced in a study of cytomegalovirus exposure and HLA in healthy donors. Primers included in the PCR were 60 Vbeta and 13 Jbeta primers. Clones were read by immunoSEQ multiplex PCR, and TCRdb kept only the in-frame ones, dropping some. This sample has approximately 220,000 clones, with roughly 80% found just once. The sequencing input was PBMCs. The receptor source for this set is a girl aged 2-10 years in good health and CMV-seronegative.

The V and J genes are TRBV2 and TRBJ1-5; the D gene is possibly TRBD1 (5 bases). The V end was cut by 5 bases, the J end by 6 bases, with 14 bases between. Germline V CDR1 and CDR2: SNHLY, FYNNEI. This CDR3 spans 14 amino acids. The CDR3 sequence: CASSSDSGRQPQHF. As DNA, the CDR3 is TGTGCCAGCAGTTCAGACAGCGGGCGTCAGCCCCAGCATTTT.

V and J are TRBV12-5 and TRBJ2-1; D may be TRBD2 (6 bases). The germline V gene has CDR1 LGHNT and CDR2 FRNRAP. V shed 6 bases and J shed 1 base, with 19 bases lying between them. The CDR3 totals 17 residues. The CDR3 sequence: CASGSRWRAVSYNEQFF. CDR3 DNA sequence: TGTGCTAGTGGCTCCCGGTGGAGGGCCGTTTCCTACAATGAGCAGTTCTTC.

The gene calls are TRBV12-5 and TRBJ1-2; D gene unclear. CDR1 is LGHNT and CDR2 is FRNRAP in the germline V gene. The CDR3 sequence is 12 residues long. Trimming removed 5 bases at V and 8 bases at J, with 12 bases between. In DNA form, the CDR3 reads TGTGCTAGTGGTGGAAGGAGGGAAGGCTACACCTTC. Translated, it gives CASGGRREGYTF.

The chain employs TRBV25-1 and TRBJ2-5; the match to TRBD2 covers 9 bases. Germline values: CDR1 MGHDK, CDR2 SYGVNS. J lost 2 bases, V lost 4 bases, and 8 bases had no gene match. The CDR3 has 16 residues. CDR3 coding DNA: TGTGCCAGCAGTGGGACCTTAGCGGGGGCGCAAGAGACCCAGTACTTC. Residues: CASSGTLAGAQETQYF.

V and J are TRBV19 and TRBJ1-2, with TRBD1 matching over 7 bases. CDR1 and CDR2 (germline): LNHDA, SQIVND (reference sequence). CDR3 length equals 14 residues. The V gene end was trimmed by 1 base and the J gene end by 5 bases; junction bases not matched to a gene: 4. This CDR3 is CASSIGPGQYGYTF. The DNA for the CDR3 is TGTGCCAGTAGTATAGGTCCGGGACAGTATGGCTACACCTTC.

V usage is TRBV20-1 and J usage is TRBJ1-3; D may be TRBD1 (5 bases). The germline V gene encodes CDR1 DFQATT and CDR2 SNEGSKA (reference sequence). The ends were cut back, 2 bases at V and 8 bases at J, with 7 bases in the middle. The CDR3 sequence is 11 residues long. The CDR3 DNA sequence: TGCAGTGCTAGACAGGGCCACACCATATATTTT. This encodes CSARQGHTIYF.

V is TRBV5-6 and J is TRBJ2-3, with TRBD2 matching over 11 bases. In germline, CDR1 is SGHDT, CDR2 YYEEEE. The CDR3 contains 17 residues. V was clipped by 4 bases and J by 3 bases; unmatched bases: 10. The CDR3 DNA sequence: TGTGCCAGCAGCCCCATTTTCCTAGCGGGAGGAACAGATACGCAGTATTTT. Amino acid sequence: CASSPIFLAGGTDTQYF.

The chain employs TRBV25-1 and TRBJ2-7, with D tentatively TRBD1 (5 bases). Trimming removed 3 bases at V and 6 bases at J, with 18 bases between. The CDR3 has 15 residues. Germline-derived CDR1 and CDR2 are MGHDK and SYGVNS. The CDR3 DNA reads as TGTGCCAGCAGTGATTGGGGCACCCACCAGGGCGAGCAGTACTTC. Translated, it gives CASSDWGTHQGEQYF.

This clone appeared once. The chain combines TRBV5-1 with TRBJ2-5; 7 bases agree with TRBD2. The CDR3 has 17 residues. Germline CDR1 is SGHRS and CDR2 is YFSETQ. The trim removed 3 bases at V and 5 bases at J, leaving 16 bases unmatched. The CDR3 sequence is CASSSNGPGGPTETQYF. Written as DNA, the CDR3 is TGCGCCAGCAGCTCCAACGGACCGGGGGGACCGACGGAGACCCAGTACTTC.

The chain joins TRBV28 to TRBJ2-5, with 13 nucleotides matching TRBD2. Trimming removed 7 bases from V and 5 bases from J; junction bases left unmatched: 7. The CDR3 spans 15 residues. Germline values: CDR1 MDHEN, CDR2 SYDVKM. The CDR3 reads CASNQLAGGTETQYF. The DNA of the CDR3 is TGTGCCAGCAACCAACTAGCGGGGGGGACGGAGACCCAGTACTTC.

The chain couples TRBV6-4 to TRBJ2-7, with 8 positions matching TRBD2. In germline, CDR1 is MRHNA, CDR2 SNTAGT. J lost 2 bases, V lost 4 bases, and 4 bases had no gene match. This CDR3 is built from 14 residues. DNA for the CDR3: TGTGCCAGCAGTGTAAGCGGGAGTGCCTACGAGCAGTACTTC. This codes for CASSVSGSAYEQYF.

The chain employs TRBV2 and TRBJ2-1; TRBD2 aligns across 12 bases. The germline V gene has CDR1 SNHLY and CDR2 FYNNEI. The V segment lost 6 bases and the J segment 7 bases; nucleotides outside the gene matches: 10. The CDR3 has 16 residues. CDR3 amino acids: CASRFDLAGGRNEQFF. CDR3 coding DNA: TGTGCCAGCAGGTTCGATCTAGCGGGGGGGCGAAATGAGCAGTTCTTC.

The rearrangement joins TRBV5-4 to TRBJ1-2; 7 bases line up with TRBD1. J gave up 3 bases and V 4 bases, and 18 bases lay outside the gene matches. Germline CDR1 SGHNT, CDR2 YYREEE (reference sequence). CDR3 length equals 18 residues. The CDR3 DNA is TGTGCCAGCAGCCACCCCCCCGGGAAGGGGGCGCTGGACTATGGCTACACCTTC. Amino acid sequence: CASSHPPGKGALDYGYTF. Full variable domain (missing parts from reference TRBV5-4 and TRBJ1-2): ETGVTQSPTHLIKTRGQQVTLRCSSQSGHNTVSWYQQALGQGPQFIFQYYREEENGRGNFPPRFSGLQFPNYSSELNVNALELDDSALYLCASSHPPGKGALDYGYTFGSGTRLTVV.

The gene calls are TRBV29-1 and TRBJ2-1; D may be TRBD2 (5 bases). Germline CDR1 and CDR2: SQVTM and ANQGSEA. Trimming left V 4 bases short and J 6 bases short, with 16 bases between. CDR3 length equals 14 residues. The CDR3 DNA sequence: TGCAGCGTTGCAGGACTCCCAAACGGCAATGAGCAGTTCTTC. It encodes CSVAGLPNGNEQFF.

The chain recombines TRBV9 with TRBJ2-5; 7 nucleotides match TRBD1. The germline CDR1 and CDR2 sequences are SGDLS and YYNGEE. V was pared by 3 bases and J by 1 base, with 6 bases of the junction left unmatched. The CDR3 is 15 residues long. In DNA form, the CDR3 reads TGTGCCAGCAGCGCCGAAGACAGGGCCCAAGAGACCCAGTACTTC. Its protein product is CASSAEDRAQETQYF.

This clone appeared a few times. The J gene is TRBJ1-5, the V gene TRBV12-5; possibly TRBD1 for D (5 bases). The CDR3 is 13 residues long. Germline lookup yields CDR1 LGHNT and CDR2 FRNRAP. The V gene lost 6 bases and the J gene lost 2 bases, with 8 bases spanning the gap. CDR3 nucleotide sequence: TGTGCTAGTGGCAGGGTTGGCAATCAGCCCCAGCATTTT. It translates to CASGRVGNQPQHF.

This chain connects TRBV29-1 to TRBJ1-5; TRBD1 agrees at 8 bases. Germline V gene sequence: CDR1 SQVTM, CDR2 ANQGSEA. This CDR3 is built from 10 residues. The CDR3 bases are TGCGGGACAGGCACTCAGCCCCAGCATTTT. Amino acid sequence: CGTGTQPQHF.

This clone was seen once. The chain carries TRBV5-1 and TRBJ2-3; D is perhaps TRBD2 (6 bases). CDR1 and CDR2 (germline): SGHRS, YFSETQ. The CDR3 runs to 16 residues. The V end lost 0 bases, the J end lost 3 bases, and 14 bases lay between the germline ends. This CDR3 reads CASSLGYASGTDTQYF. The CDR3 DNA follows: TGCGCCAGCAGCTTGGGGTATGCCAGCGGGACAGATACGCAGTATTTT.

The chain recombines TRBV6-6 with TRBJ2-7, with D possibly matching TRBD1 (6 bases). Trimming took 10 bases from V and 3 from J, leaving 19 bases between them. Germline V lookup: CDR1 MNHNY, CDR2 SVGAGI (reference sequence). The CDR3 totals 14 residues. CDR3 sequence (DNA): TGTGCCACCACTCCAACGGACAGTATCTACGAGCAGTACTTC. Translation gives CATTPTDSIYEQYF.

The CDR3 DNA sequence: TGTGCCAGCGAGACGGGAACTCAAGAGACCCAGTACTTC. Amino acids: CASETGTQETQYF. The V gene is TRBV7-2, the J gene TRBJ2-5, with a tentative D call TRBD2 (5 bases). Germline CDR1 reads SGHTA; CDR2 reads FQGNSA. Trimming removed 8 bases from V and 2 bases from J, with 12 bases in between. The CDR3 runs to 13 residues. The whole variable domain, filled in from reference TRBV7-2 and TRBJ2-5, reads GAGVSQSPSNKVTEKGKDVELRCDPISGHTALYWYRQSLGQGLEFLIYFQGNSAPDKSGLPSDRFSAERTGGSVSTLTIQRTQQEDSAVYLCASETGTQETQYFGPGTRLLVL.

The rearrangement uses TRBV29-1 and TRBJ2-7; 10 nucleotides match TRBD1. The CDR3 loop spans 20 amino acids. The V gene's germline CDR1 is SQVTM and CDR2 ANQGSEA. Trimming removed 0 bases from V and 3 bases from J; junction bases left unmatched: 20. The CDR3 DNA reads TGCAGCGTTGAAGAGCCCAGGACAGGGGGTAAAAAGGGTTATCGCTACGAGCAGTACTTC. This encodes CSVEEPRTGGKKGYRYEQYF.

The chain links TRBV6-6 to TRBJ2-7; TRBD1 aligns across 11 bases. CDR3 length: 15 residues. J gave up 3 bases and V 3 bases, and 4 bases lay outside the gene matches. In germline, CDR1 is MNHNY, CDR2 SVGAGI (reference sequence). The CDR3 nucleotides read TGTGCCAGCAGTTATTCGGACAGGGGGCTCTACGAGCAGTACTTC. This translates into CASSYSDRGLYEQYF.

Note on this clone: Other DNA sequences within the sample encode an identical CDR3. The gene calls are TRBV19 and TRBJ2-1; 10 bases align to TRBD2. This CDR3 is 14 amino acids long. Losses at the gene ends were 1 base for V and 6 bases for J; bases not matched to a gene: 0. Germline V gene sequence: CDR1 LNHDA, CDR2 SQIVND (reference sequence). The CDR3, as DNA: TGTGCCAGTAGTATAGGGACTAGCGGCAATGAGCAGTTCTTC. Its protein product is CASSIGTSGNEQFF.

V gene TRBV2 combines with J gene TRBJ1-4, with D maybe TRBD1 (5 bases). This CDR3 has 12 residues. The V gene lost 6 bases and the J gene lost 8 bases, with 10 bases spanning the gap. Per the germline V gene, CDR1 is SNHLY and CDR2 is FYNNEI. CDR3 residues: CASRGLDEKLFF. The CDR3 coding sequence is TGTGCCAGCAGGGGGCTGGACGAAAAACTGTTTTTT.

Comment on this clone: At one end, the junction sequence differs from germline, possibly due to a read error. As DNA, the CDR3 is TGTGCCACCATCGGGTCCGTAAACATCGGGGAGCTGTTTTTT. Its translation is CATIGSVNIGELFF. The chain combines TRBV10-3 with TRBJ2-2; D not certain. Germline V lookup: CDR1 ENHRY, CDR2 SYGVKD. This CDR3 spans 14 amino acids.

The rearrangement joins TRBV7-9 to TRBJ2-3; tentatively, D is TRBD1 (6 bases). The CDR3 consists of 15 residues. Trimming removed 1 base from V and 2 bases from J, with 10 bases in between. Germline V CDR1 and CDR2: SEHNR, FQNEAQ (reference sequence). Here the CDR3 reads CASSLGDIFTDTQYF. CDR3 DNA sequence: TGTGCCAGCAGCTTAGGGGACATCTTCACAGATACGCAGTATTTT.

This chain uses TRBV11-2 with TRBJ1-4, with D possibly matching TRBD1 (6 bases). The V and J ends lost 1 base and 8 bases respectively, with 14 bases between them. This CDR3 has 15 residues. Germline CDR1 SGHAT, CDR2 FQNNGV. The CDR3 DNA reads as TGTGCCAGCAGCTTAGGGAACAGGGTTGGAGAAAAACTGTTTTTT. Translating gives CASSLGNRVGEKLFF.